The present entry profiles one T cell receptor (beta chain) with its context. Its antigen is unknown. Samples: about 28 days before transplant, then days 30, 100 and 180 after. The sample is drawn from a study of T cell clonotyping in hematopoietic cell transplantation. Findings of the study overall: At the given depth, recipient repertoires were over 95% de novo clonotypes.

The CDR3 contains 10 residues. The V gene lost 1 base and the J gene lost 6 bases, with 1 base spanning the gap. Germline V gives CDR1 SGHAT, CDR2 FQNNGV. Clones were sequenced by immunoSEQ multiplex PCR, and TCRdb holds only the in-frame ones, with some missing. The data contain about 570 clones, roughly 95% of them singletons. The sequencing here drew on PBMCs, taken 180 days after allogeneic stem cell transplant. The sequence was collected from a male patient aged 50 to 60 who had an allogeneic stem cell transplant from a related donor, so the T cells may come from the graft donor. Some clones in this sample may be carry-over from other donors' samples. V usage is TRBV11-2 and J usage is TRBJ2-7; D is undetermined. CDR3 sequence (DNA): TGTGCCAGCAGCTTAGGCGAGCAGTACTTC. Protein: CASSLGEQYF.